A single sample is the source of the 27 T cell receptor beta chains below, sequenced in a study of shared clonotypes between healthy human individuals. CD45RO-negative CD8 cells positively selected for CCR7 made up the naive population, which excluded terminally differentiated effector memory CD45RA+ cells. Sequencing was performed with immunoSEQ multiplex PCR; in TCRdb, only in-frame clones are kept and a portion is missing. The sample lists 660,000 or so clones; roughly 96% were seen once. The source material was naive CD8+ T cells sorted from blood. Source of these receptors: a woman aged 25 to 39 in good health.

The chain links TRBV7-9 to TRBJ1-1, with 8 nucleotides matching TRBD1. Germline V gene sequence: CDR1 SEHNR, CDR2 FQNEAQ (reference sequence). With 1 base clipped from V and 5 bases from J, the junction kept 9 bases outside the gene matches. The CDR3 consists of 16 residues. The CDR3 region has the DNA TGTGCCAGCAGCTTAGAGCCCCGGACAGGGAGGACTGAAGCTTTCTTT. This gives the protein CASSLEPRTGRTEAFF. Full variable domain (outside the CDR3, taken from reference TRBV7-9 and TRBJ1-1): DTGVSQNPRHKITKRGQNVTFRCDPISEHNRLYWYRQTLGQGPEFLTYFQNEAQLEKSRLLSDRFSAERPKGSFSTLEIQRTEQGDSAMYLCASSLEPRTGRTEAFFGQGTRLTVV.

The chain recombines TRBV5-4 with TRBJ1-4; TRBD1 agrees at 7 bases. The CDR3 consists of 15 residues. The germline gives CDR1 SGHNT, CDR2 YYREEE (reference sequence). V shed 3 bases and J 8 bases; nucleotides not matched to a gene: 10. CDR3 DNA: TGTGCCAGCAGCTCGGACGACAGGGTCGGCGAAAAACTGTTTTTT. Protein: CASSSDDRVGEKLFF.

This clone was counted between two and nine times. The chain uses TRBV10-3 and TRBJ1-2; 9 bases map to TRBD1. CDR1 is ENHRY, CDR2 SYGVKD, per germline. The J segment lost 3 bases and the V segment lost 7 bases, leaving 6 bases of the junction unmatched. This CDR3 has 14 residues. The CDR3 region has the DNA TGTGCCATCAATGATGGGACAGGGCACTATGGCTACACCTTC. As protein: CAINDGTGHYGYTF.

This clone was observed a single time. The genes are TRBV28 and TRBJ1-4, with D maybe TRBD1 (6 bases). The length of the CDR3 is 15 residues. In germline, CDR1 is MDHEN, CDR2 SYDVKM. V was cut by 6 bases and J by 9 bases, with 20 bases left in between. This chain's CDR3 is CASSATGTRTKKLFF. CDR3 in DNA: TGTGCCAGCAGCGCGACCGGGACAAGAACCAAAAAACTGTTTTTT.

The CDR3 spells CASTWTGMNQPQHF. In DNA form, the CDR3 reads TGTGCCAGCACTTGGACAGGGATGAATCAGCCCCAGCATTTT. V usage is TRBV28 and J usage is TRBJ1-5; TRBD1 matches 8 bases. J was trimmed by 4 bases and V by 7 bases; bases with no gene match: 6. In germline, CDR1 is MDHEN, CDR2 SYDVKM. The CDR3 consists of 14 residues.

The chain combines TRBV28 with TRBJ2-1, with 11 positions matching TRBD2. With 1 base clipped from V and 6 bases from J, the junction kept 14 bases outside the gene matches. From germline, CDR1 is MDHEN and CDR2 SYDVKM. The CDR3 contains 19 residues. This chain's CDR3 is CASSLSDRSLLAGGNEQFF. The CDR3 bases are TGTGCCAGCAGTTTATCGGATCGGAGTCTTCTAGCGGGGGGCAATGAGCAGTTCTTC.

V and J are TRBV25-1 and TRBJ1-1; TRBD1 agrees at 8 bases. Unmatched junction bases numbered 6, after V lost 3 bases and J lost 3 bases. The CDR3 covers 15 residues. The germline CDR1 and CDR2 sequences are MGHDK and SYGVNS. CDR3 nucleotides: TGTGCCAGCAGTGAGGACAGGGTTTGGTACACTGAAGCTTTCTTT. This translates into CASSEDRVWYTEAFF.

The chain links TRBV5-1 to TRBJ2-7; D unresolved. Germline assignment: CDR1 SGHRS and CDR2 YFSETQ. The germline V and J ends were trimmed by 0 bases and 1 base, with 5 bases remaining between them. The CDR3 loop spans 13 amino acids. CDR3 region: CASSLDVSYEQYF. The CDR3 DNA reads TGCGCCAGCAGCTTGGACGTTTCCTACGAGCAGTACTTC.

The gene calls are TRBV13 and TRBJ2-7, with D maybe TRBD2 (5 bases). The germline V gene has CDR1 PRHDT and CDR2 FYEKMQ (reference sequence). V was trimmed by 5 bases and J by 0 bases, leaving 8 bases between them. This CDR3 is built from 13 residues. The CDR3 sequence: CASSPGSSYEQYF. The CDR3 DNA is TGTGCCAGCAGCCCGGGGAGCTCCTACGAGCAGTACTTC.

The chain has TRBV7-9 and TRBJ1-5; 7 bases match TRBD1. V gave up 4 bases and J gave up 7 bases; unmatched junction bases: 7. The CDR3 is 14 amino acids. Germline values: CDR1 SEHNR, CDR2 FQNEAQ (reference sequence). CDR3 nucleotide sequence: TGTGCCAGCAGCTCCTCGACAGGGTTGCAGCCCCAGCATTTT. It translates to CASSSSTGLQPQHF.

The chain's CDR3 is CASSLGQSDYEQYF. Written as DNA, the CDR3 is TGTGCCAGCAGTTTGGGACAATCGGATTACGAGCAGTACTTC. The V call is TRBV28, the J call TRBJ2-7, with D possibly being TRBD1 (6 bases). The ends were cut back, 3 bases at V and 4 bases at J, with 13 bases in the middle. CDR1 MDHEN and CDR2 SYDVKM come from the germline V gene. The CDR3 has 14 residues.

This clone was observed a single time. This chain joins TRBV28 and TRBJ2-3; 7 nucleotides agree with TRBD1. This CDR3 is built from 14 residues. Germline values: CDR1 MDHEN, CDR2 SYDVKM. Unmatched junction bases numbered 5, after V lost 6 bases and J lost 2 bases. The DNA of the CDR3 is TGTGCCAGCAGCCAGACAGGGCCCACAGATACGCAGTATTTT. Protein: CASSQTGPTDTQYF.

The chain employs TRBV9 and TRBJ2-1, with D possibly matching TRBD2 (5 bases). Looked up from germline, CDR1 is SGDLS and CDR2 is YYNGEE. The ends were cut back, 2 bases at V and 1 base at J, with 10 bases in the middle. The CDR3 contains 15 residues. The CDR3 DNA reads TGTGCCAGCAGCGTTATAGCGAGTTCCTACAATGAGCAGTTCTTC. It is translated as CASSVIASSYNEQFF.

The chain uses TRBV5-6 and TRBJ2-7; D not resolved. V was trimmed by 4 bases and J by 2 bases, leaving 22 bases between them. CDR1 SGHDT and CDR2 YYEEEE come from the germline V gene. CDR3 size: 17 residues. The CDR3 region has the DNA TGTGCCAGCAGCCCTGCGACCTCCTCCGGATACACCTACGAGCAGTACTTC. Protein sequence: CASSPATSSGYTYEQYF.

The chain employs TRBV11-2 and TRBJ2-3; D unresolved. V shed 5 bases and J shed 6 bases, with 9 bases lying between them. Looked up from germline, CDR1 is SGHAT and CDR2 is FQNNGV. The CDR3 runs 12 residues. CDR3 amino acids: CASSPTSDTQYF. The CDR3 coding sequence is TGTGCCAGCAGCCCCACATCTGATACGCAGTATTTT. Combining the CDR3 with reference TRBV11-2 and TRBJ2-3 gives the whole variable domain EAGVAQSPRYKIIEKRQSVAFWCNPISGHATLYWYQQILGQGPKLLIQFQNNGVVDDSQLPKDRFSAERLKGVDSTLKIQPAKLEDSAVYLCASSPTSDTQYFGPGTRLTVL.

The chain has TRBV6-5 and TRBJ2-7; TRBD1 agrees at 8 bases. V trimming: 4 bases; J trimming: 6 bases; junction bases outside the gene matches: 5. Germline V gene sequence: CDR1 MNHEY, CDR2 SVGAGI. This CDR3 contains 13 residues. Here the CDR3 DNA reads TGTGCCAGCAGTTGGGGACAGGTCGCCGAGCAGTACTTC. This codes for CASSWGQVAEQYF.

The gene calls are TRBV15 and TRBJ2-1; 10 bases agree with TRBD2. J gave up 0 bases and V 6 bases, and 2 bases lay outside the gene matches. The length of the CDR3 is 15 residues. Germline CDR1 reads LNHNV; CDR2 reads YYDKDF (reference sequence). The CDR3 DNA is TGTGCCACCAGTGGACTAGCGGACTCCTACAATGAGCAGTTCTTC. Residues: CATSGLADSYNEQFF.

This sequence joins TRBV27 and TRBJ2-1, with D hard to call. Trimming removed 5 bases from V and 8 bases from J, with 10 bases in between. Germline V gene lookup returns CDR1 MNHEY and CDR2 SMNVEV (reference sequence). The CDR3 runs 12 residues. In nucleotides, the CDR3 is TGTGCCAGCAGTCCCTTTGGGGATGAGCAGTTCTTC. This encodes CASSPFGDEQFF.

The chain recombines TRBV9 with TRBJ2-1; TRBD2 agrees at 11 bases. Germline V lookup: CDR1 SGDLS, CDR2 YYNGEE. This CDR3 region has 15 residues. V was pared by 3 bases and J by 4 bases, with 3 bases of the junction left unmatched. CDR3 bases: TGTGCCAGCAGCGATAGCGGGAGGGGTTACAATGAGCAGTTCTTC. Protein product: CASSDSGRGYNEQFF. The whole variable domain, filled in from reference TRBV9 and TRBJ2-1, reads DSGVTQTPKHLITATGQRVTLRCSPRSGDLSVYWYQQSLDQGLQFLIQYYNGEERAKGNILERFSAQQFPDLHSELNLSSLELGDSALYFCASSDSGRGYNEQFFGPGTRLTVL.

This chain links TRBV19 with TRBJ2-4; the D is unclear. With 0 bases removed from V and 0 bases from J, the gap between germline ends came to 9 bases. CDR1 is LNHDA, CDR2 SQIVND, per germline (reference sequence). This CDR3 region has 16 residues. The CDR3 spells CASSIEGFLAKNIQYF. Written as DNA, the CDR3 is TGTGCCAGTAGTATAGAAGGATTCCTAGCCAAAAACATTCAGTACTTC.

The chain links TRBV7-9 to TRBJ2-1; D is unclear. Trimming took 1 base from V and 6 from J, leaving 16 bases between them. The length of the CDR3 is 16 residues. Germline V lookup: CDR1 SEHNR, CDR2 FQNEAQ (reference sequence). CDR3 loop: CASSLGVGTVGNEQFF. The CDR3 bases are TGTGCCAGCAGCTTAGGCGTAGGTACTGTGGGCAATGAGCAGTTCTTC.

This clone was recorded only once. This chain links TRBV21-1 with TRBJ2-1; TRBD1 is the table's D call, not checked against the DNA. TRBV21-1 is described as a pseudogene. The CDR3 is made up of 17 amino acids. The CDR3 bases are TGTGCCAGCAGCAAAGCCGGGACAGGGCCACACTACAATGAGCAGTTCTTC. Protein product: CASSKAGTGPHYNEQFF.

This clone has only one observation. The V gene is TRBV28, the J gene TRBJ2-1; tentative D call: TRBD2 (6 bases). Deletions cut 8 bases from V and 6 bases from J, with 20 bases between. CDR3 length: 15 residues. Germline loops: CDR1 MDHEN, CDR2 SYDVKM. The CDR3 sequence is CASGGGLFGPNEQFF. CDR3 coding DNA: TGTGCCAGCGGGGGTGGACTATTTGGTCCCAATGAGCAGTTCTTC. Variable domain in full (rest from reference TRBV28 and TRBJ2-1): DVKVTQSSRYLVKRTGEKVFLECVQDMDHENMFWYRQDPGLGLRLIYFSYDVKMKEKGDIPEGYSVSREKKERFSLILESASTNQTSMYLCASGGGLFGPNEQFFGPGTRLTVL.

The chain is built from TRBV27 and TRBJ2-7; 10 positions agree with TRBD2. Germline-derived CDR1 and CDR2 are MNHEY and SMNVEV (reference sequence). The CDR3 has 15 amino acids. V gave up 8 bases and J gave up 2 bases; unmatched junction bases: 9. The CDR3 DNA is TGTGCCAGCCGGACTAGCGGAGTGTTTACCTACGAGCAGTACTTC. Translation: CASRTSGVFTYEQYF.

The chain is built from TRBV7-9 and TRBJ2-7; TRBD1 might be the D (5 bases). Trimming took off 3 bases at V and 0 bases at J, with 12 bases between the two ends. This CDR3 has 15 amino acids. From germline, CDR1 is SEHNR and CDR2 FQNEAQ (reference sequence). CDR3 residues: CASSFGETASYEQYF. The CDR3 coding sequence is TGTGCCAGCAGCTTTGGTGAGACAGCCTCCTACGAGCAGTACTTC.

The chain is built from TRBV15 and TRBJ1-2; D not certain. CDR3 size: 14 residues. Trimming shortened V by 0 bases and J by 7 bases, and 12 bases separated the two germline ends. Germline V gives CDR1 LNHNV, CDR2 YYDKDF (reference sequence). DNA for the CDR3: TGTGCCACCAGCAGAGAAGATACAGTCGCTGGCTACACCTTC. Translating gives CATSREDTVAGYTF. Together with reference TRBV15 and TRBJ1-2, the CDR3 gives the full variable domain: DAMVIQNPRYQVTQFGKPVTLSCSQTLNHNVMYWYQQKSSQAPKLLFHYYDKDFNNEADTPDNFQSRRPNTSFCFLDIRSPGLGDTAMYLCATSREDTVAGYTFGSGTRLTVV.

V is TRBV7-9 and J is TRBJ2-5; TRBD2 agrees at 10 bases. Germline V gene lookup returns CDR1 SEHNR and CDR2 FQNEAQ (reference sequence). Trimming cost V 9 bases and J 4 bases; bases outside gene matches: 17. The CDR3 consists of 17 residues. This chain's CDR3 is CASNRGVASGRGETQYF. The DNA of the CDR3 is TGTGCCAGTAACCGTGGGGTGGCTAGCGGGAGAGGAGAGACCCAGTACTTC.